Here is one T cell receptor (beta chain) with its context. Its antigen remains unknown. The source of the sample is a study of monozygotic twins with inflammatory bowel disease. Germline-derived CDR1 and CDR2 are SGHNT and YYREEE (reference sequence). The CDR3 has 15 amino acids. Findings of the study overall: Patients with IBD had less TCRbeta diversity (inverse Simpson) than their healthy co-twins. IBD patients shared fewer clonotypes with other individuals than healthy twins, especially patients with disease activity signs.

It was from whole blood, with no T cell sorting, that total RNA was isolated. TCRdb reanalyzed the 5' RACE reads and collapses them to one entry per CDR3 protein, without DNA. Here the sample table reports 440,000 or so distinct CDR3 sequences. This clonotype was obtained from a human donor with ulcerative colitis or Crohn's disease, or a healthy co-twin of an affected twin (not recorded which). The source material was blood. The rearrangement uses TRBV5-4 and TRBJ1-5; the D call from TCRdb, TRBD1, cannot be confirmed without DNA. The CDR3 sequence is CASSLGGRGNQPQYF.